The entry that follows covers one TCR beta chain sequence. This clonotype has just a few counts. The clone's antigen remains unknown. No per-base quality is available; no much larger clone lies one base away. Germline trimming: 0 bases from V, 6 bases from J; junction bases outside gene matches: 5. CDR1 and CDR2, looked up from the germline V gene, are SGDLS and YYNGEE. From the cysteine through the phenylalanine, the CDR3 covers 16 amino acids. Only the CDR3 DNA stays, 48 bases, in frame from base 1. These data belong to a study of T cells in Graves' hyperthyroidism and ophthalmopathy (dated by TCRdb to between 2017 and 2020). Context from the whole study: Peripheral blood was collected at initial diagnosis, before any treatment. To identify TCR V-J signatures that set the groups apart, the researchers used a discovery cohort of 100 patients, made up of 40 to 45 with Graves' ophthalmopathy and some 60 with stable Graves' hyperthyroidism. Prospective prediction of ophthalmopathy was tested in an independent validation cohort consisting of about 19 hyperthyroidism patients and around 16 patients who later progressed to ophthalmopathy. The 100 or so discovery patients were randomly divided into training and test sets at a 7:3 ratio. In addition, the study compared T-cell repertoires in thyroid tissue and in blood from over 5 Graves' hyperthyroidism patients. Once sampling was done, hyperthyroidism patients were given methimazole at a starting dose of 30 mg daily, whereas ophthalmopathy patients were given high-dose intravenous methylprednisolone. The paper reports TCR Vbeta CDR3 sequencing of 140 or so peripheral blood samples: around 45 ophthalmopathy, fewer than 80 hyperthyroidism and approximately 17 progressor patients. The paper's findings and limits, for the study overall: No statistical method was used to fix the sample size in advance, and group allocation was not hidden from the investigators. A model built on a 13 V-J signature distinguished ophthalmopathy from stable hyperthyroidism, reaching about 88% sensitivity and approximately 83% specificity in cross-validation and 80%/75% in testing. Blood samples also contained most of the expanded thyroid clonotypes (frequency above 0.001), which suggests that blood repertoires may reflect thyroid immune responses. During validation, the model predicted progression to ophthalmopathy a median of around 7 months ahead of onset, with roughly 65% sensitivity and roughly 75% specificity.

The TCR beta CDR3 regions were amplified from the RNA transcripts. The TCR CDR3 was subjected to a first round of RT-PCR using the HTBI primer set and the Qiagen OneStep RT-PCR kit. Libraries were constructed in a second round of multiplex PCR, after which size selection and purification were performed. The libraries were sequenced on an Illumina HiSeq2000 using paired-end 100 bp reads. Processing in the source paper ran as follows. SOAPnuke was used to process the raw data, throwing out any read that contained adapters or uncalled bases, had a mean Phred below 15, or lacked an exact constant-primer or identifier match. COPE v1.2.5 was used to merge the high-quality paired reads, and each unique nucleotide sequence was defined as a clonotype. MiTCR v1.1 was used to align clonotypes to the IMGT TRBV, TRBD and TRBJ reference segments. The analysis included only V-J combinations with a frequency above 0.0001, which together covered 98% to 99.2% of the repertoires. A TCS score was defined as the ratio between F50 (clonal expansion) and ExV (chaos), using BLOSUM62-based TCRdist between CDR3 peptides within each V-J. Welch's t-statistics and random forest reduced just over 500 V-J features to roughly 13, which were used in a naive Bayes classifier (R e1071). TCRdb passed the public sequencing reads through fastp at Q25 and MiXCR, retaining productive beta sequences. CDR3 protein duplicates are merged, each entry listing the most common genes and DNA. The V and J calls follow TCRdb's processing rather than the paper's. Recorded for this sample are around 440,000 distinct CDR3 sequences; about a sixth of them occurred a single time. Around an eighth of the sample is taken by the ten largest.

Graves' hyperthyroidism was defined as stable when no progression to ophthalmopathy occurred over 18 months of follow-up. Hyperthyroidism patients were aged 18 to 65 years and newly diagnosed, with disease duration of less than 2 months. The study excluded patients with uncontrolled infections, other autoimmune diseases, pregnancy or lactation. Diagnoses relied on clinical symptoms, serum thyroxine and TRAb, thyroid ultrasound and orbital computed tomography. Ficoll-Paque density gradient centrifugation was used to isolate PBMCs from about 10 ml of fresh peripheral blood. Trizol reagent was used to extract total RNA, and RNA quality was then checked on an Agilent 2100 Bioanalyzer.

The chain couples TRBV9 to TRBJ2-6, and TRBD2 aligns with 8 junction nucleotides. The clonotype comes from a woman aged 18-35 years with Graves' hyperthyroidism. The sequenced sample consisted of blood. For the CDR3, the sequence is CASSVGGGSAANVLTF. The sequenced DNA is TGTGCCAGCAGCGTAGGCGGGGGGTCAGCGGCCAACGTCCTGACTTTC.